This T cell receptor beta chain was observed in a study of blood T cell repertoires in COVID-19 (dated by TCRdb to 2020 to 2021). Concerning the study at large: Collaborator samples came from the United States, Italy and Spain and covered acute and convalescent phases of COVID-19. The material from the prospective study consisted of cDNA or gDNA derived from T cells, B-cell-depleted T cells, or PBMCs. Deeply sampled blood TCRbeta repertoires from subjects exposed to, actively infected with, or recovered from COVID-19 were included in the dataset. A freely available public database, intended as a resource for researchers studying the immune response to SARS-CoV-2, is where the repertoires were released. The samples were drawn from two sources: the first 160 participants of the ongoing ImmuneRACE study, and fewer than 1,500 subjects contributed by 6 global collaborators. Nearly every sample came with metadata listing a de-identified subject ID, COVID-19 status, age in years and sex. Where HLA class I and class II types were available, the types were taken from metadata supplied by the sample provider, not from assay-based typing.

One collaborating source in Seattle enrolled patients during active infection and followed them longitudinally through the course of disease. Collaborating institutions collected whole blood in K2EDTA tubes following their own protocols. For TCRbeta analysis, collaborators shipped samples as frozen whole blood, isolated PBMCs, or DNA extracted from either of those sample types. TCRbeta CDR3 regions were amplified from genomic DNA using the immunoSEQ Assay, a bias-controlled multiplex PCR. The original methods were these. The number of nucleated cells in each sample was estimated by amplification of reference gene primers within the assay. To quantify the absolute abundance of each unique TCRbeta CDR3 rearrangement, sequence reads were collapsed and filtered. For each sample, productive Simpson clonality was calculated as the square root of Simpson's diversity index over productive rearrangements. TCRdb stores this immuneACCESS table with in-frame sequences only. Part of the clones is absent; in the studies checked, under half of the shortfall reflects unresolved V genes, and no reason is known for the rest. V, J and clone size were drawn from that table, and D and trimming were deduced from the DNA. The sample yields almost 95,000 clones; 87% were counted once. Of the sample, 18% is held by the ten largest clones.

Inclusive of the bounding cysteine and phenylalanine, the CDR3 is 17 residues long. Left in the record is the CDR3 DNA by itself, 51 bases read in frame from the first base. Ends trimmed: V by 5 bases, J by 1 base; bases unmatched to a gene: 6. According to the germline V gene (reference sequence), CDR1 reads LNHDA and CDR2 reads SQIVND. Note on this clone: It lacks a known antigen. Base qualities are not at hand, and no much larger clone is one base apart.

The investigation overall reported the following: Clinical and demographic metadata were provided uncurated, with the amount varying by source and participant.

The sequence joins TRBV19 to TRBJ2-5, with 14 bases matching TRBD2. This clonotype was obtained from a woman aged 55-75 years with COVID-19, enrolled during active disease. Sample: peripheral blood. At the DNA level, the sequence is TGTGCCAGTAGTGCGGGACTAGCGGGGGAGACCCAAGAGACCCAGTACTTC. The resulting protein is CASSAGLAGETQETQYF.